The clone carrying this TCR beta chain was counted at least ten times. This sample was included in a study of HIV-infected children after antiretroviral therapy interruption. Study overall: EBV and CMV exposure was recorded in most children.

RNA-based 3' RACE libraries used unique molecular identifiers. TCRdb recomputed calls from the 3' RACE reads with MiXCR, one row per CDR3 protein. The data hold tens of thousands of distinct CDR3 sequences, with approximately 7% observed a single time. Treatment noted: PENTA 11 planned treatment interruption arm or continuous ART arm. Participants had taken at least three-drug ART for at least 24 weeks. CDR3 length equals 12 residues. Deletions cut 4 bases from V and 6 bases from J, with 11 bases between. Germline V gene data show CDR1 as DFQATT and CDR2 as SNEGSKA (reference sequence). The TCR comes from a pool of human donors with HIV. Sequencing was performed on CD45RA+ CD4+ T cells from PBMCs, pooled from several time points, taken from a donor given antiretroviral therapy, either interrupted or continuous. Stated subset: naive CD4+ CD45RA+ CD45RO- T cells. The V gene is TRBV20-1, the J gene TRBJ2-3; possible D gene TRBD1, 6 bases. This chain's CDR3 is CSANQGPDTQYF. In DNA, the CDR3 is TGCAGTGCTAACCAGGGGCCCGATACGCAGTATTTT.